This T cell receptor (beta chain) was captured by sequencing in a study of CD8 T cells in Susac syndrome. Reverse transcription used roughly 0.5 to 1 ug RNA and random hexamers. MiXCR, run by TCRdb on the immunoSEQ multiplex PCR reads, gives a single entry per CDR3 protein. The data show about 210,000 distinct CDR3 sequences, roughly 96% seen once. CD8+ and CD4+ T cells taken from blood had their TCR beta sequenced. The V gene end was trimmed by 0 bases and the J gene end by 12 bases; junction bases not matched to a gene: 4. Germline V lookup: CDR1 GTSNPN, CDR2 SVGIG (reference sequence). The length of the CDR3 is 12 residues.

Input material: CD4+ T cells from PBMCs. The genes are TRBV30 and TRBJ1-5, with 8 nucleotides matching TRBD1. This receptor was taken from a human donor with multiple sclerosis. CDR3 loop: CAWSVGGQGQHF. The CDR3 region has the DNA TGTGCCTGGAGTGTAGGAGGACAGGGCCAGCATTTT.